The 5 T cell receptor beta chains reported below all come from one sample, sequenced in a study of blood T cell repertoires in COVID-19 (dated by TCRdb to the early 2020s). Library preparation used the immunoSEQ multiplex PCR assay. Entries here come from immuneACCESS through TCRdb and include only in-frame sequences with V and J called. Some clones fail to appear in such tables; in the studies checked, an unresolved V gene covers under half of the shortfall, and the cause of the remainder is unknown. The sample records over 60,000 clones, 76% of which are singletons. About 47% of the sample is in the top ten clones. The sequenced sample consisted of peripheral blood. These receptors all come from a woman aged 80 or over with acute or convalescent COVID-19.

The V call is TRBV27, the J call TRBJ1-1; 8 bases are a match to TRBD1. V was clipped by 3 bases and J by 1 base; unmatched bases: 4. Germline CDR1 is MNHEY and CDR2 is SMNVEV (reference sequence). This CDR3 has 15 residues. The CDR3 DNA sequence: TGTGCCAGCAGTTTGCGGACAGGGTGGAACACTGAAGCTTTCTTT. The encoded protein is CASSLRTGWNTEAFF.

The chain employs TRBV28 and TRBJ1-2; D call uncertain. The V gene lost 0 bases and the J gene lost 0 bases, with 5 bases spanning the gap. Germline values: CDR1 MDHEN, CDR2 SYDVKM. CDR3 length: 14 residues. CDR3 DNA: TGTGCCAGCAGTTTATGGGCAGCTAACTATGGCTACACCTTC. This sequence encodes CASSLWAANYGYTF.

This sequence joins TRBV25-1 and TRBJ1-4; 9 bases are shared with TRBD1. This CDR3 region has 18 residues. Looked up from germline, CDR1 is MGHDK and CDR2 is SYGVNS. V shed 3 bases, J shed 1 base, and the junction held 9 bases outside the gene matches. The CDR3 is CASSDRNRQGVTNEKLFF. DNA for the CDR3: TGTGCCAGCAGTGACCGAAACAGACAGGGGGTAACTAATGAAAAACTGTTTTTT.

The chain recombines TRBV9 with TRBJ2-1, with 16 bases fitting TRBD2. The V gene's germline CDR1 is SGDLS and CDR2 YYNGEE. The CDR3 consists of 15 residues. Trimming took 4 bases from V and 8 from J; bases not matched to a gene: 3. Here the CDR3 DNA reads TGTGCCAGCAGCCCAGGGACTAGCGGGAGGGATGAGCAGTTCTTC. The encoded protein is CASSPGTSGRDEQFF.

This chain connects TRBV30 to TRBJ2-7; 7 bases agree with TRBD2. The CDR3 length is 11 residues. The germline V gene has CDR1 GTSNPN and CDR2 SVGIG (reference sequence). This CDR3 is CAWAGVHEQYF. The CDR3 nucleotides read TGTGCGTGGGCGGGAGTCCACGAGCAGTACTTC. Variable domain in full (rest from reference TRBV30 and TRBJ2-7): SQTIHQWPATLVQPVGSPLSLECTVEGTSNPNLYWYRQAAGRGLQLLFYSVGIGQISSEVPQNLSASRPQDRQFILSSKKLLLSDSGFYLCAWAGVHEQYFGPGTRLTVT.